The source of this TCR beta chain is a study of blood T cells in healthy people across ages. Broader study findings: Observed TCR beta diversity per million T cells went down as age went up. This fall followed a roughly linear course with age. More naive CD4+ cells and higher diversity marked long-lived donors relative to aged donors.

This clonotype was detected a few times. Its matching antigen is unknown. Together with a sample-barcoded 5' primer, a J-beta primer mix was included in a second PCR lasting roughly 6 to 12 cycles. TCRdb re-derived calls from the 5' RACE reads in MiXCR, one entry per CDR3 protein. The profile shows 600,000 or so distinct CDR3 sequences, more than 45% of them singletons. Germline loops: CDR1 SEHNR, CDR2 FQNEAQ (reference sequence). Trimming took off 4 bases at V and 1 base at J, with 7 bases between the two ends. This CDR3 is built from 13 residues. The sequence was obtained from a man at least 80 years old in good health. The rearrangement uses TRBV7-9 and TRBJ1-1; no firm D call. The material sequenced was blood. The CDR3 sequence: CASSSRQNTEAFF. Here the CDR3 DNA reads TGTGCCAGCAGCTCCCGGCAGAACACTGAAGCTTTCTTT.